This paragraph covers one T cell receptor (beta chain) sequence. A single count supports this clone. Its binding antigen is unknown. No base qualities exist here, and no much larger clone lies one base off it. At one collaborating source in Seattle, patients were enrolled during active infection and were followed longitudinally through the course of disease. Each collaborating institution followed its own protocols to collect whole blood in K2EDTA tubes. For TCRbeta analysis, collaborator samples were shipped as frozen whole blood, as isolated PBMCs, or as DNA extracted from either sample type. V sheds 6 bases and J sheds 3 bases, leaving 15 bases between their ends. The germline V gene supplies CDR1 MDHEN and CDR2 SYDVKM. From its cysteine to its phenylalanine, the CDR3 spans 15 amino acids. The sequence is cut down to CDR3 DNA, 45 bases in frame from base 1. This entry belongs to a study of blood T cell repertoires in COVID-19 (dated by TCRdb to 2020 to 2021). As for the study more broadly: Samples from collaborators originated in the United States, Italy and Spain and spanned both the acute and convalescent phases of COVID-19. Where available, HLA class I and class II types were obtained from metadata supplied by the sample provider rather than from assay-based typing. Nearly every sample came with metadata listing a de-identified subject ID, COVID-19 status, age in years and sex. The samples were drawn from the first 160 participants of the ongoing ImmuneRACE study and from 1,254 subjects provided by 6 global collaborators. A freely available public database, intended as a resource for researchers studying the immune response to SARS-CoV-2, is where the repertoires were released. The prospective study material was composed of cDNA or gDNA derived from T cells, B-cell-depleted T cells, or PBMCs. The dataset comprised deeply sampled blood TCRbeta repertoires from subjects exposed to, actively infected with, or recovered from COVID-19. Study-wide findings and limitations: Clinical and demographic metadata were provided uncurated, with the amount varying by source and participant.

The immunoSEQ Assay, a bias-controlled multiplex PCR, was used to amplify TCRbeta CDR3 regions from genomic DNA. The authors' analysis ran thus. The number of nucleated cells in each sample was estimated from the amplification of reference gene primers within the assay. To quantify the absolute abundance of each unique TCRbeta CDR3 rearrangement, sequence reads were collapsed and filtered. For each sample, productive Simpson clonality was calculated as the square root of Simpson's diversity index over productive rearrangements. This is the immuneACCESS table as TCRdb keeps it, with only in-frame sequences that have V and J called. A part of the clones is gone; compared with another copy, unresolved V genes explain less than half, and the rest is unexplained. V and J calls and clone size are given by that table; D and trimming were obtained from the DNA. The sample contains approximately 300,000 clones, 90% of them found a single time. The ten largest clonotypes hold roughly 7.3% of the sample.

This clonotype was obtained from a woman aged 25-40 years with COVID-19, enrolled during active disease. This receptor chain uses TRBV28 and TRBJ1-5, with no D gene named confidently. Sample: peripheral blood. The CDR3 reads as follows: CASSLLVAFNQPQHF. The DNA reads TGTGCCAGCAGCCTTCTCGTGGCCTTCAATCAGCCCCAGCATTTT.